The present T cell receptor (beta chain) was sequenced within a study of T cell repertoires in cytomegalovirus infection (dated by TCRdb to between 2019 and 2020). At the level of the whole study: Because public TCR beta signatures pointed to carriage of CMV infection together with the matching HLA type, the HLA type of each donor mattered for the analysis. The investigation overall reported the following: In the ex vivo response, HLA-C-restricted CMV-specific TCR beta clonotypes were dominant, and in two of eight donors the single most frequent clonotype came from this HLA-C-restricted group. In both this cohort and an independent approximately 370-donor cohort, the cumulative frequency of public TCR beta family members distinguished carriers of CMV infection plus the relevant HLA type.

At least ten counts were recorded for this clonotype. It has no known antigen specificity. No qualities accompany the bases; no much larger clone lies one base away. CDR1 and CDR2 are read off the germline V gene as SGHTA and FQGNSA. V is clipped by 3 bases and J by 0 bases, and the sequence between their germline boundaries is 14 bases long. Taken from cysteine to phenylalanine, the CDR3 has 16 residues. The sequence is cut down to CDR3 DNA, 48 bases in frame from base 1. The instrument given in TCRdb is Illumina HiSeq 1500. Through fastp at Q25 and MiXCR, TCRdb rebuilt clones from the public reads, retaining in-frame beta chains. For every CDR3 protein sequence, its rows merge into one entry that carries the most common genes and DNA. The sample data list 150,000 to 200,000 distinct CDR3 sequences, and around 15% of these were observed just once. The leading ten clones occupy 25% to 30% of the sample.

Sequenced sample: PBMCs. This receptor chain uses TRBV7-2 and TRBJ1-2, and the D gene may be TRBD1, 6 bases matching. The TCR was taken from a human donor in good health (CMV status not recorded). Some clones in this sample may be carry-over from other donors' samples. The nucleotides are TGTGCCAGCAGCTTCCCCCGGGACACATCTAACTATGGCTACACCTTC. This encodes CASSFPRDTSNYGYTF.